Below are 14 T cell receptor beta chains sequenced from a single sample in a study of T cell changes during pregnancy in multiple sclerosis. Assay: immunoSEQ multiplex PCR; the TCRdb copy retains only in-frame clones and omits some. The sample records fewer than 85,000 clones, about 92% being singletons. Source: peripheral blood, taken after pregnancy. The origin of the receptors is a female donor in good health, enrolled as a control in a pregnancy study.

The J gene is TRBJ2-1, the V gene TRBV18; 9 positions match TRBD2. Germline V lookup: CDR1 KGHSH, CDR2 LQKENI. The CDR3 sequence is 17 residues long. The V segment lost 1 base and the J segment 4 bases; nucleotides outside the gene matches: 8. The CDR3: CASSPRNSGGQYNEQFF. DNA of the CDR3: TGTGCCAGCTCACCACGTAACAGCGGGGGGCAATACAATGAGCAGTTCTTC.

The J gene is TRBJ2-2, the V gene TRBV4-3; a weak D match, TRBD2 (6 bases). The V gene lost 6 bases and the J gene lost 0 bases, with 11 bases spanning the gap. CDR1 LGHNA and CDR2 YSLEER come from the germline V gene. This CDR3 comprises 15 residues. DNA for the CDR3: TGCGCCAGCAGGGGGGACTTCGCGAACACCGGGGAGCTGTTTTTT. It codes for CASRGDFANTGELFF.

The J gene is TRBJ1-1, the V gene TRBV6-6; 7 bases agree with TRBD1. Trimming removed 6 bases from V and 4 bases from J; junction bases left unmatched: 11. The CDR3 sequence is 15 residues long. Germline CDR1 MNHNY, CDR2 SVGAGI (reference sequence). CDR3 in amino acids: CASSPVQGLSTEAFF. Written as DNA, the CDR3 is TGTGCCAGCAGCCCCGTACAGGGGTTAAGCACTGAAGCTTTCTTT.

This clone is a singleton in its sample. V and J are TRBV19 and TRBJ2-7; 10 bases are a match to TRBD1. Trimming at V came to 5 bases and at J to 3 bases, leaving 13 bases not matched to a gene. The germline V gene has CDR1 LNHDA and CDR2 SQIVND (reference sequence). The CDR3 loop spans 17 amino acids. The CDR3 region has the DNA TGTGCCAGTAGTCCAGGGGCCCGGGACAGGGGTTTCTACGAGCAGTACTTC. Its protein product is CASSPGARDRGFYEQYF.

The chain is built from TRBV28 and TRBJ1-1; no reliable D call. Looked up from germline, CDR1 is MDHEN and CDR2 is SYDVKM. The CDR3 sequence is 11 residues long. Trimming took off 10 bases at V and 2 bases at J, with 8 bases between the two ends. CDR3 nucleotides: TGTGCCACCAACAGTAACACTGAAGCTTTCTTT. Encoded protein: CATNSNTEAFF.

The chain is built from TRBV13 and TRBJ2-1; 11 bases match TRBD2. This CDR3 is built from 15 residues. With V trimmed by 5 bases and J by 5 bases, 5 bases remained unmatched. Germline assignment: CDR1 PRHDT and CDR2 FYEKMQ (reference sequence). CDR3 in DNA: TGTGCCAGCAGCCGGACTAGCGGGTCCAACAATGAGCAGTTCTTC. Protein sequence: CASSRTSGSNNEQFF.

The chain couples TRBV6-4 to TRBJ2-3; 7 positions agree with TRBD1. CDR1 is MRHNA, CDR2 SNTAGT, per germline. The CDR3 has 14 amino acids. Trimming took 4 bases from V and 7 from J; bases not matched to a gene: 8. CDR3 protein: CASSARQGVNTQYF. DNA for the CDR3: TGTGCCAGCAGTGCCAGACAGGGCGTAAATACGCAGTATTTT.

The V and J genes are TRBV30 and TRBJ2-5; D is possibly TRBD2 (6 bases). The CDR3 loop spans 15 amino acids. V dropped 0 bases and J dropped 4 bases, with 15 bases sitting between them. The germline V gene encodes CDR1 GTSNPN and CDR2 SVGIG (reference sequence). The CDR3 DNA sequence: TGTGCCTGGAGTGTACATGCGGGGATCGGAGAGACCCAGTACTTC. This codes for CAWSVHAGIGETQYF.

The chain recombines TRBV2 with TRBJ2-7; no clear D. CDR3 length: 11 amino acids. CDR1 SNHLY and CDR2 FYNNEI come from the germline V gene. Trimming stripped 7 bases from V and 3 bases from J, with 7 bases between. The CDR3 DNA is TGTGCCAGCACTCTCGGCTACGAGCAGTACTTC. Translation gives CASTLGYEQYF.

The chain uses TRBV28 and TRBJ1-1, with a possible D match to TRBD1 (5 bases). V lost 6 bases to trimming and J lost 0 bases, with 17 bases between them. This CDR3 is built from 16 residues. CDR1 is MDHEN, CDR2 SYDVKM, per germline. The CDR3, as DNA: TGTGCCAGCAGCCAACCTCGGGGGGTTCTGAACACTGAAGCTTTCTTT. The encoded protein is CASSQPRGVLNTEAFF.

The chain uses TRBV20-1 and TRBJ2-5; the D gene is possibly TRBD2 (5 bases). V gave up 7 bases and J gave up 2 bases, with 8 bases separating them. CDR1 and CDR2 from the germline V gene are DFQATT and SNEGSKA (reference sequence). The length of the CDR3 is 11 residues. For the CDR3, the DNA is TGCAGTGTCGGGATACAAGAGACCCAGTACTTC. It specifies CSVGIQETQYF.

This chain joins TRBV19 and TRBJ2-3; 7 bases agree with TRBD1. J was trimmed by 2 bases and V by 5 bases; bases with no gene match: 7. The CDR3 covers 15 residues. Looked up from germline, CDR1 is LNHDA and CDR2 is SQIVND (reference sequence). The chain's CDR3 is CASSRTGYITDTQYF. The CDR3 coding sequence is TGTGCCAGTAGTCGGACAGGTTATATCACAGATACGCAGTATTTT.

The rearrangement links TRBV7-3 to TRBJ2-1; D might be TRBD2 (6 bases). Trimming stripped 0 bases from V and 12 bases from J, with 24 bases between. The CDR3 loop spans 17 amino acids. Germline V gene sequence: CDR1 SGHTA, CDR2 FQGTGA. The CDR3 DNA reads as TGTGCCAGCAGCTTAACGATTACACGCCCACGGGACTCCCTGCAGTTCTTC. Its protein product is CASSLTITRPRDSLQFF.

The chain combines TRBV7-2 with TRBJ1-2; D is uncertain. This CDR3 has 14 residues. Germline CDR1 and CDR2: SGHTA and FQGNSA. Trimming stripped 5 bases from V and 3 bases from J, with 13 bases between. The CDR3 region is CASSPRSGDYGYTF. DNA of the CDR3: TGTGCCAGCAGCCCCCGGAGTGGAGACTATGGCTACACCTTC. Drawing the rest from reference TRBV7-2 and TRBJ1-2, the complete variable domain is GAGVSQSPSNKVTEKGKDVELRCDPISGHTALYWYRQSLGQGLEFLIYFQGNSAPDKSGLPSDRFSAERTGGSVSTLTIQRTQQEDSAVYLCASSPRSGDYGYTFGSGTRLTVV.